The source of this T cell receptor beta chain is a study of yellow fever vaccine responses in identical twins. Study-wide findings and caveats: It has been reported that, in twins, the vaccine T cell response seemed partly convergent and partly personalized.

For this clonotype: As yet, its antigen is unknown.

The CDR3 runs to 17 residues. The J segment lost 4 bases and the V segment lost 4 bases, leaving 12 bases of the junction unmatched. Germline V CDR1 and CDR2: SGHNT, YENEEA. MiXCR, run by TCRdb on the RT-PCR reads, gives a single entry per CDR3 protein. The data contain about 9,000 distinct CDR3 sequences, around four fifths of them singletons. This rearrangement joins TRBV11-3 to TRBJ2-7, with 11 bases identical to TRBD2. The source was T cells from blood (PBMCs), unsorted or a sorted subset (not recorded which), collected before or after yellow fever vaccination (not recorded which). This clonotype was obtained from a woman aged 18-35 years who received the yellow fever vaccine. The CDR3 coding sequence is TGTGCCAGCAGCTCCCCTTTTACTAGCGGGAGTGGGTACGAGCAGTACTTC. Translation: CASSSPFTSGSGYEQYF.